The clone carrying this T cell receptor beta chain was detected only a few times. Its specificity is not known. This sample is part of a study of glioma-infiltrating T cells. Study-level results: CDR3 overlap between tissue and blood was very small.

The iRepertoire nested amplicon-rescue multiplex PCR amplified TCR alpha and beta CDR3s from RNA. From the multiplex PCR reads, TCRdb called clonotypes with MiXCR, one entry per CDR3 protein. The sample consists of tens of thousands of distinct CDR3 sequences, less than 30% of them appearing once. This receptor was taken from a human donor with low-grade glioma or glioblastoma, undergoing nonglioma brain surgery, or in good health (not recorded which). Sequenced input: glioma tissue, nonneoplastic brain tissue, or PBMCs (not recorded which).

In DNA, the CDR3 is TGTGCCAGCAGCCAAACGGTAGCCAAAAACATTCAGTACTTC. Protein product: CASSQTVAKNIQYF. This sequence joins TRBV6-5 and TRBJ2-4; the D is unclear. The CDR3 consists of 14 residues. Looked up from germline, CDR1 is MNHEY and CDR2 is SVGAGI. V was pared by 6 bases and J by 0 bases, with 9 bases between.